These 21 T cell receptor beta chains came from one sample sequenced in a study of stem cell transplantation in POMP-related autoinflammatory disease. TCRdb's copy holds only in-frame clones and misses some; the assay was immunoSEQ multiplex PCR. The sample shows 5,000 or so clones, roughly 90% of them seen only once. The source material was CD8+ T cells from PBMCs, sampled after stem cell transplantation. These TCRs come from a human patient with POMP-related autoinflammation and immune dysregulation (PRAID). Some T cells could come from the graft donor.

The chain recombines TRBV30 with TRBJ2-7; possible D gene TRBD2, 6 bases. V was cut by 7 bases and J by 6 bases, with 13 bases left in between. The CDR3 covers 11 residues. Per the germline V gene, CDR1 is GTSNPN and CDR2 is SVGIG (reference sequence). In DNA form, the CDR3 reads TGTGCCTCCGAGGTGCGGGGCGAGCAGTACTTC. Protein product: CASEVRGEQYF.

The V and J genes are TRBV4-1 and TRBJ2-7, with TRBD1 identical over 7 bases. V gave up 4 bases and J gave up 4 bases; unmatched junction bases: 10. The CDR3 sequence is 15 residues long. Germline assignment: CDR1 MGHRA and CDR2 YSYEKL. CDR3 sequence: CASSRDRDREYEQYF. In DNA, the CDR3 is TGCGCCAGCAGCCGAGACCGGGACAGAGAATACGAGCAGTACTTC.

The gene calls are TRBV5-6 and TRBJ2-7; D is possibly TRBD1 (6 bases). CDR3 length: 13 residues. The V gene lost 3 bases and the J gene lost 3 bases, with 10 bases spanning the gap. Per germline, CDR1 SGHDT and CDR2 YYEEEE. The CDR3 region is CASSSDSYYEQYF. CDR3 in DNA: TGTGCCAGCAGCTCGGACAGCTACTACGAGCAGTACTTC.

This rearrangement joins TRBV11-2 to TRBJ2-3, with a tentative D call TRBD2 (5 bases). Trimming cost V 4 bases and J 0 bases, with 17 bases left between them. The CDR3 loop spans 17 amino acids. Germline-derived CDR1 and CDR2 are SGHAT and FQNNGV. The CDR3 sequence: CASSSILRTPSTDTQYF. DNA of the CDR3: TGTGCCAGCAGCTCCATTCTCAGGACTCCTAGCACAGATACGCAGTATTTT.

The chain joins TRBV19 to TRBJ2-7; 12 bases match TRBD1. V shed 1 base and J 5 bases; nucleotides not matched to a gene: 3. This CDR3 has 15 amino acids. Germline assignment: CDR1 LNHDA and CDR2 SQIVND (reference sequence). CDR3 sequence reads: CASSIAGTGGHEQYF. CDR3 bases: TGTGCCAGTAGTATAGCCGGGACAGGGGGCCACGAGCAGTACTTC.

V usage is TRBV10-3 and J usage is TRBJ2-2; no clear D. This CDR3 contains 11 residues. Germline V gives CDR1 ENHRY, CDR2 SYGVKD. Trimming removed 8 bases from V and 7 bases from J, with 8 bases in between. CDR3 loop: CAIRTGGELFF. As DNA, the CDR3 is TGTGCCATCCGTACGGGCGGGGAGCTGTTTTTT.

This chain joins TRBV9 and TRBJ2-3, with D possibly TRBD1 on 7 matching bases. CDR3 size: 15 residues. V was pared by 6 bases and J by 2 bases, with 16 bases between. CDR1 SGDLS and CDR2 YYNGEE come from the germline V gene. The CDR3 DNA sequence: TGTGCCAGCACCCAGGGGGGCGGGAACACAGATACGCAGTATTTT. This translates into CASTQGGGNTDTQYF.

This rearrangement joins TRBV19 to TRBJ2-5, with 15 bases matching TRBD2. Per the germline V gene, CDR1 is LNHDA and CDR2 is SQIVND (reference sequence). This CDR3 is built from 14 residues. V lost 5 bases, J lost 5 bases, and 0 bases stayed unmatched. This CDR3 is CASSGTSGRETQYF. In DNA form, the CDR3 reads TGTGCCAGTAGTGGGACTAGCGGGAGGGAGACCCAGTACTTC.

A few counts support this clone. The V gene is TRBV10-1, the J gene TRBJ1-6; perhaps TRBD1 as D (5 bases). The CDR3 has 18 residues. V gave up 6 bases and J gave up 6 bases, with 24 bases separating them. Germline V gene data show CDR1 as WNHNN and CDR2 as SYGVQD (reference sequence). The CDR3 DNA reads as TGCGCCAGCAGGGGGTCCTCCCGGGACCCTTTCGGTAATTCACCCCTCCACTTT. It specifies CASRGSSRDPFGNSPLHF.

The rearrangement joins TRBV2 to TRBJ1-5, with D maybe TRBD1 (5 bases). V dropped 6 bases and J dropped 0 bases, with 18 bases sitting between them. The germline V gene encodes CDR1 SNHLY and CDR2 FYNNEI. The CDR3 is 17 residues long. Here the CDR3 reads CASRKPVGGDSNQPQHF. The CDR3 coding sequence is TGTGCCAGCAGGAAACCAGTTGGAGGGGATAGCAATCAGCCCCAGCATTTT.

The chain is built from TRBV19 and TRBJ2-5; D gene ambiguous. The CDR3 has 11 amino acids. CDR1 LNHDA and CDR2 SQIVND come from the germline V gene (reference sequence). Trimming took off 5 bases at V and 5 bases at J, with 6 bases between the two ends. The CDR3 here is CASSFGETQYF. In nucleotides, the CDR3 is TGTGCCAGTAGTTTCGGGGAGACCCAGTACTTC.

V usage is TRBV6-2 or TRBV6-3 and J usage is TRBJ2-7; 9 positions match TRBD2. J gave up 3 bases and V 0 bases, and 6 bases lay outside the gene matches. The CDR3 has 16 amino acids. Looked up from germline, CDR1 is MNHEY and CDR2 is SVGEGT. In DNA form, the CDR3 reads TGTGCCAGCAGTTACTCGAGTAGCGGGGGAGGCTACGAGCAGTACTTC. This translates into CASSYSSSGGGYEQYF.

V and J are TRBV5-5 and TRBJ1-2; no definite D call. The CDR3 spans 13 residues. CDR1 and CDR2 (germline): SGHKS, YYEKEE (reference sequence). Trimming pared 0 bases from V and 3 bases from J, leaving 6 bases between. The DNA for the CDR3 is TGTGCCAGCAGCTTGGCCCTAGACTATGGCTACACCTTC. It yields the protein CASSLALDYGYTF.

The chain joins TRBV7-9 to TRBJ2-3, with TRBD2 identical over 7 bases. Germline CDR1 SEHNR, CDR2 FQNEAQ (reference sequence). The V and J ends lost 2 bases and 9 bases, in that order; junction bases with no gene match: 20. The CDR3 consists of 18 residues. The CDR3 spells CASSLRSPGTTGEGTQYF. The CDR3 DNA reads TGTGCCAGCAGCTTACGAAGCCCCGGGACTACCGGTGAGGGCACGCAGTATTTT.

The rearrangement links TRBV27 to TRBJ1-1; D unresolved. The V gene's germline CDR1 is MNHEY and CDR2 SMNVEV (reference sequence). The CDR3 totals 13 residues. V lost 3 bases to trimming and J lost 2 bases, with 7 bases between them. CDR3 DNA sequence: TGTGCCAGCAGTTTGGCAGGAAACACTGAAGCTTTCTTT. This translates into CASSLAGNTEAFF.

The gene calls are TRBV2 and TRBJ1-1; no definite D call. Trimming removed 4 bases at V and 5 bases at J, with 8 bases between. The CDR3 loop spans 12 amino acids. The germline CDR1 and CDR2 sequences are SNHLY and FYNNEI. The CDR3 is CASSVEGTEAFF. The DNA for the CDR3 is TGTGCCAGCAGTGTAGAGGGAACTGAAGCTTTCTTT.

The CDR3 spells CASSLTTGEETQYF. As DNA, the CDR3 is TGTGCCAGCAGCTTAACCACAGGGGAAGAGACCCAGTACTTC. The rearrangement uses TRBV7-9 and TRBJ2-5; 7 nucleotides align to TRBD1. The CDR3 is made up of 14 amino acids. Unmatched junction bases numbered 3, after V lost 2 bases and J lost 3 bases. From germline, CDR1 is SEHNR and CDR2 FQNEAQ (reference sequence).

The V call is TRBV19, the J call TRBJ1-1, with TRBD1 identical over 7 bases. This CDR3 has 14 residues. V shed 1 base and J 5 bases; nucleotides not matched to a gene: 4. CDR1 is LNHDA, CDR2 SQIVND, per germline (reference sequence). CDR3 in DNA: TGTGCCAGTAGTATAGCGGACAGGAGGACTGAAGCTTTCTTT. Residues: CASSIADRRTEAFF. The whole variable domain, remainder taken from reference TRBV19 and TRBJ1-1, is DGGITQSPKYLFRKEGQNVTLSCEQNLNHDAMYWYRQDPGQGLRLIYYSQIVNDFQKGDIAEGYSVSREKKESFPLTVTSAQKNPTAFYLCASSIADRRTEAFFGQGTRLTVV.

The CDR3 sequence: CASSLTPLGEQFF. In nucleotides, the CDR3 is TGTGCCAGCAGTTTGACCCCCCTCGGGGAGCAGTTCTTC. V is TRBV28 and J is TRBJ2-1; D not resolved. CDR1 MDHEN and CDR2 SYDVKM come from the germline V gene. Between the trimmed V and J ends, which lost 3 bases and 10 bases, there was a span of 13 bases. This CDR3 comprises 13 residues. The full variable domain, in which reference TRBV28 and TRBJ2-1 provide the parts outside the CDR3, is DVKVTQSSRYLVKRTGEKVFLECVQDMDHENMFWYRQDPGLGLRLIYFSYDVKMKEKGDIPEGYSVSREKKERFSLILESASTNQTSMYLCASSLTPLGEQFFGPGTRLTVL.

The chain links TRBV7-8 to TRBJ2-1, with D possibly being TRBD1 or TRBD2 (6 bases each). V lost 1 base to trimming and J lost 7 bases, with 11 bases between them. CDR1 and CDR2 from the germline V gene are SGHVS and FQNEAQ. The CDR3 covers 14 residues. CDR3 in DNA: TGTGCCAGCAGCTTAGGGCAGGGGAGGAATGAGCAGTTCTTC. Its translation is CASSLGQGRNEQFF.

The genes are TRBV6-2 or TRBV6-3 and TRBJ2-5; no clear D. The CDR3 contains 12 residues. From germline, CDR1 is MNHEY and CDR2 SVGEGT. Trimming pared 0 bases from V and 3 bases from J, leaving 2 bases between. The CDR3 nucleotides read TGTGCCAGCAGTTACTCTGAAGAGACCCAGTACTTC. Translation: CASSYSEETQYF.